The 5 T cell receptor beta chains below come from one sample, sequenced in a study of T cells in Graves' hyperthyroidism and ophthalmopathy. Researchers took RNA transcripts and amplified the TCR beta CDR3 regions from them. First-round RT-PCR of the TCR CDR3 relied on the HTBI primer set. TCRdb reprocessed the multiplex PCR reads via MiXCR and lists one record per CDR3 protein. The repertoire holds some 350,000 distinct CDR3 sequences, 12% to 15% seen once, with approximately 19% in the top ten. The sample taken for sequencing was blood. The receptors come from a woman aged 55-69 years with Graves' ophthalmopathy.

Ten or more counts support this clonotype. V usage is TRBV28 and J usage is TRBJ1-5; tentatively, D is TRBD1 (6 bases). CDR1 is MDHEN and CDR2 is SYDVKM in the germline V gene. Trimming left V 10 bases short and J 2 bases short, with 18 bases between. The CDR3 totals 15 residues. The CDR3 loop reads CATCPGGAGNQPQHF. CDR3 nucleotides: TGTGCCACCTGTCCTGGGGGGGCGGGCAATCAGCCCCAGCATTTT.

In this sample, this clonotype turned up a few times. The chain recombines TRBV4-2 with TRBJ2-3, with 7 bases identical to TRBD1. This CDR3 spans 14 amino acids. The ends lost 1 base at V and 9 bases at J; junction bases unmatched: 7. Germline CDR1 is LGHNA and CDR2 is YNFKEQ. The CDR3 nucleotides read TGTGCCAGCAGCCAAGCGGCGGACAGGAGCACGCAGTATTTT. This codes for CASSQAADRSTQYF.

The chain employs TRBV27 and TRBJ1-2; weak D call: TRBD1 (5 bases). V lost 2 bases to trimming and J lost 6 bases, with 13 bases between them. This CDR3 spans 14 amino acids. Germline V lookup: CDR1 MNHEY, CDR2 SMNVEV (reference sequence). The CDR3 loop is CASSLTGKENGYTF. The CDR3 nucleotides read TGTGCCAGCAGTTTAACAGGCAAGGAGAATGGCTACACCTTC.

In this sample, this clonotype turned up a few times. The chain employs TRBV4-2 and TRBJ2-7; TRBD1 is a possible D gene (5 bases). V was shortened by 3 bases and J by 6 bases, with 21 bases between the two germline ends. The CDR3 covers 16 residues. Germline V lookup: CDR1 LGHNA, CDR2 YNFKEQ. The CDR3 spells CASSQQTGGNNLEQYF. The DNA for the CDR3 is TGTGCCAGCAGCCAGCAAACAGGTGGGAATAATCTCGAGCAGTACTTC.

This clonotype appeared a few times. This sequence joins TRBV27 and TRBJ2-7; tentative D call: TRBD2 (5 bases). Germline CDR1 MNHEY, CDR2 SMNVEV (reference sequence). V was clipped by 6 bases and J by 4 bases, with 10 bases between them. CDR3 length: 12 amino acids. The CDR3 region has the DNA TGTGCCAGCAGGGACTCCCCGTACGAGCAGTACTTC. Its protein product is CASRDSPYEQYF.